The sequence of this TCR beta chain was determined in a study of blood T cell repertoires in COVID-19. Study summary: Donors in the United States, Italy and Spain gave samples during acute or convalescent COVID-19. PBMCs, B-cell-depleted T cells, or T cells were the source of the cDNA or gDNA that made up the material.

Followed longitudinally, the Seattle patients had been enrolled during active infection. Authors' methods: Reference gene primer amplification yielded estimated nucleated cell counts. The protocol was immunoSEQ multiplex PCR, while the TCRdb copy is restricted to in-frame clones and leaves out a portion. V, J and clone size are taken as reported in that table, and D and trimming were inferred from the DNA itself. In the table there are 250,000 to 350,000 clones, approximately 90% of which are singletons. The V gene's germline CDR1 is MDHEN and CDR2 SYDVKM. Trimming removed 6 bases from V and 7 bases from J; junction bases left unmatched: 5. There are 13 residues in the CDR3. This clone has just a few counts.

This clonotype was obtained from a woman aged 25 to 45 with COVID-19, enrolled during active disease. Sequencing was performed on peripheral blood. The chain is built from TRBV28 and TRBJ1-5; 8 bases agree with TRBD1. This CDR3 is CASRQGQVQPQHF. CDR3 DNA: TGTGCCAGCAGACAGGGACAGGTCCAGCCCCAGCATTTT.